This paragraph reports one T cell receptor beta chain. This clonotype was seen ten or more times. Its antigen remains undetermined. No much larger clonotype is one base removed from it; base qualities were not supplied. Libraries were prepared through 5' RACE. The reads were generated on a NextSeq 500. The TCR library protocol attached unique molecular identifiers to individual cDNA molecules to correct for sequencing error and PCR bias. TCR alpha and beta chains were both sequenced, and the abundances of alpha and beta sequences in each sample were closely correlated with each other. The authors' analysis ran thus. V gene, J gene and CDR3 annotation of TCR sequences was performed with Decombinator V4. Expanded TCRs were defined as changing significantly between any two time points under a Poisson model with p below 0.0001. Abundances of TCRs were expressed as counts per million after normalisation to the total number of TCRs sequenced in each sample. TRAV1-2 paired with TRAJ12, TRAJ20 or TRAJ33 defined MAIT TCRs, while TRAV10 paired with TRAJ18 defined iNKT TCRs. VDJdb, accessed 1 November 2021, was searched for CMV, EBV and SARS-CoV-2 annotated TCRs, excluding TCRs annotated for multiple antigens. The public reads were quality trimmed at Q25 with fastp and then assembled into clones with MiXCR by TCRdb, keeping productive beta chains. CDR3 protein sequences are deduplicated, and each keeps its most common genes and DNA. TCRdb, not the authors, supplied the V and J calls. The sample table shows tens of thousands of distinct CDR3 sequences, and 12% are seen once. The top ten hold roughly 4.3% of the sample.

CDR1 and CDR2 are read off the germline V gene as SGHVS and FQNEAQ. The CDR3 numbers 15 residues from cysteine through phenylalanine. The sequence is cut down to CDR3 DNA, 45 bases in frame from base 1. V loses 5 bases, J loses 0 bases, and the germline ends lie 10 bases apart. A case-control design nested within a healthcare worker cohort in London, UK, was used, with weekly nasopharyngeal swab PCR tests and blood sampling performed. Healthcare workers were recruited during the week of the UK lockdown, between 23 and 31 March 2020, and followed weekly for up to roughly 15 weeks. The data belong to a study of early T cells in non-severe SARS-CoV-2 infection (TCRdb year 2021). General notes on the study: Bulk RNA from unsorted whole blood was used for TCR sequencing, so alpha and beta chains could not be paired.

Overall study results and their limits: Matching against VDJdb was skewed toward anti-spike CD8 responses, likely underestimated virus-specific expansions, and missed private and CD4 specificities.

Sequencing was done on a sample of whole blood. This receptor was taken from an adult who was a healthcare worker with PCR-confirmed SARS-CoV-2 infection or an uninfected control (not recorded which). The rearrangement joined TRBV7-8 to TRBJ2-2, with TRBD2 as a weak D call on 6 bases. The nucleotide sequence reads TGTGCCAGCAGCGCCGGAGGGTCGAACACCGGGGAGCTGTTTTTT. Translated, this gives CASSAGGSNTGELFF.